This T cell receptor beta chain was profiled in a study of shared clonotypes between healthy human individuals. Study information: Three plates each covered CD4 naive and memory; CD8 naive two, CD8 memory one.

The table came from immunoSEQ multiplex PCR; TCRdb's copy has only in-frame clones and leaves some out. The repertoire consists of some 2.3 million clones, with approximately 93% occurring once and the leading ten covering about 0.41%. The length of the CDR3 is 15 residues. Germline V gene data show CDR1 as SGDLS and CDR2 as YYNGEE. V was cut by 0 bases and J by 2 bases, with 12 bases left in between. The study, taken as a whole, reports: Clonotypes shared by all four sorted-subset donors had higher generation probabilities than non-shared clonotypes. Clonotype sharing among donors, it was expected, would be affected by sequencing depth.

Comment on this clone: Its target is not known.

The TCR comes from a man younger than 30 in good health. Some clones in this sample may be carry-over from other donors' samples. Sequencing was performed on naive CD4+ T cells from PBMCs. Subset indicated: CD45RA+ positively selected. The V gene is TRBV9, the J gene TRBJ2-7; D may be TRBD1 (5 bases). CDR3 in amino acids: CASSVGRGSPYEQYF. The CDR3 nucleotides are TGTGCCAGCAGCGTAGGAAGGGGTTCCCCCTACGAGCAGTACTTC.